Sequencing of this TCR beta chain was carried out in a study of identical twins. Points from the study as a whole: Among out-of-frame alpha sequences shared by twins, low generation probability occurred in excess.

A single record per CDR3 protein comes from TCRdb applying MiXCR to the 5' RACE reads. The repertoire has roughly 260,000 distinct CDR3 sequences, around 15% of them found once; the top ten carry 8.8%. The J segment lost 7 bases and the V segment lost 5 bases, leaving 13 bases of the junction unmatched. Per the germline V gene, CDR1 is SEHNR and CDR2 is FQNEAQ (reference sequence). The CDR3 is 16 amino acids. This clonotype was observed a handful of times. Its specificity is unknown. The receptor's source is a woman under 30 in good health. V usage is TRBV7-9 and J usage is TRBJ2-1, with 8 bases identical to TRBD2. The sample taken for sequencing was memory (CD45RO+) T cells sorted from blood. The CDR3 region is CASSTPSGSRWNEQFF. In DNA, the CDR3 is TGTGCCAGCAGCACGCCGAGCGGGAGTAGGTGGAATGAGCAGTTCTTC.